Following are 10 T cell receptor beta chains from one sample sequenced in a study of graft-versus-host responses after intestinal transplantation. These receptors have no known antigen. This table comes from immunoSEQ multiplex PCR, and its TCRdb copy is limited to in-frame clones, with some not included. The table has fewer than 95,000 clones, 80% to 95% seen once; the top ten hold 0.45% to 0.6%. The sequenced sample was unstimulated CD8+ T cells sorted from spleen or lymph node cells, obtained before intestinal transplant. The source of these receptors is a human donor who received an intestinal transplant.

This clone was observed a handful of times. The J gene is TRBJ1-1, the V gene TRBV6-1, with a tentative D call TRBD1 (5 bases). The germline gives CDR1 MNHNS, CDR2 SASEGT. The CDR3 runs 17 residues. Deletions cut 1 base from V and 4 bases from J, with 19 bases between. CDR3 loop: CASSEVSQGGVSTEAFF. CDR3 DNA sequence: TGTGCCAGCAGTGAAGTATCGCAGGGTGGTGTGAGCACTGAAGCTTTCTTT.

The chain couples TRBV7-9 to TRBJ1-1; 9 bases map to TRBD1. The junction had 10 bases not matched to a gene; V was cut back by 5 bases and J by 3 bases. From germline, CDR1 is SEHNR and CDR2 FQNEAQ (reference sequence). The CDR3 has 16 amino acids. DNA of the CDR3: TGTGCCAGCAGCACCCATCTACAGGGGGCGGACACTGAAGCTTTCTTT. Its protein product is CASSTHLQGADTEAFF. Supplemented by reference TRBV7-9 and TRBJ1-1, the full variable domain reads DTGVSQNPRHKITKRGQNVTFRCDPISEHNRLYWYRQTLGQGPEFLTYFQNEAQLEKSRLLSDRFSAERPKGSFSTLEIQRTEQGDSAMYLCASSTHLQGADTEAFFGQGTRLTVV.

This clone was recorded a few times. The CDR3, as DNA: TGTGCCAGCAGTGAACCTCTCCCACTAGCGGGGGGGAGTTACGAGCAGTACTTC. This encodes CASSEPLPLAGGSYEQYF. V usage is TRBV6-1 and J usage is TRBJ2-7, with TRBD2 matching 13 bases. This CDR3 region has 18 residues. The germline V gene encodes CDR1 MNHNS and CDR2 SASEGT. J lost 4 bases, V lost 2 bases, and 11 bases had no gene match.

The V and J genes are TRBV9 and TRBJ2-7, with TRBD1 matching over 9 bases. This CDR3 spans 15 amino acids. Trimming took 4 bases from V and 3 from J; bases not matched to a gene: 8. Germline V gene data show CDR1 as SGDLS and CDR2 as YYNGEE. The CDR3 spells CASSPGTGMGYEQYF. The CDR3 bases are TGTGCCAGCAGCCCCGGGACAGGGATGGGCTACGAGCAGTACTTC. The full variable domain, in which reference TRBV9 and TRBJ2-7 provide the parts outside the CDR3, is DSGVTQTPKHLITATGQRVTLRCSPRSGDLSVYWYQQSLDQGLQFLIQYYNGEERAKGNILERFSAQQFPDLHSELNLSSLELGDSALYFCASSPGTGMGYEQYFGPGTRLTVT.

V is TRBV5-5 and J is TRBJ2-1, with 8 bases aligning to TRBD1. V lost 4 bases and J lost 7; bases outside the gene matches: 10. The germline CDR1 and CDR2 sequences are SGHKS and YYEKEE (reference sequence). The CDR3 covers 15 residues. CDR3 nucleotide sequence: TGTGCCAGCAGCCAACCTCAGGGGGCGCGGAATGAGCAGTTCTTC. Its translation: CASSQPQGARNEQFF.

The gene calls are TRBV5-4 and TRBJ1-1; D uncertain. The germline gives CDR1 SGHNT, CDR2 YYREEE (reference sequence). The V end was cut by 1 base, the J end by 6 bases, with 16 bases between. The length of the CDR3 is 15 residues. The CDR3: CASSLMGAGTSEAFF. CDR3 nucleotide sequence: TGTGCCAGCAGCTTGATGGGTGCAGGAACATCTGAAGCTTTCTTT.

V gene TRBV28 combines with J gene TRBJ2-7, with TRBD2 matching over 8 bases. CDR3 length: 16 amino acids. Germline CDR1 is MDHEN and CDR2 is SYDVKM. The V segment lost 7 bases and the J segment 7 bases; nucleotides outside the gene matches: 18. The CDR3 loop is CASNKPLTQRELEQYF. The CDR3 DNA reads as TGTGCCAGCAACAAACCCTTGACCCAGCGGGAGTTGGAGCAGTACTTC.

The V and J genes are TRBV28 and TRBJ2-1; D uncertain. The CDR3 length is 11 residues. Trimming removed 6 bases from V and 5 bases from J, with 5 bases in between. Germline V gene data show CDR1 as MDHEN and CDR2 as SYDVKM. The CDR3 loop reads CASRHDNEQFF. CDR3 coding DNA: TGTGCCAGCAGACATGACAATGAGCAGTTCTTC.

The chain uses TRBV19 and TRBJ1-2, with 7 positions matching TRBD1. This CDR3 region has 15 residues. With 6 bases clipped from V and 8 bases from J, the junction kept 15 bases outside the gene matches. In germline, CDR1 is LNHDA, CDR2 SQIVND (reference sequence). As DNA, the CDR3 is TGTGCCAGTAGCCAAACCCCCGGACAGGAAGGAGGCTACACCTTC. Protein: CASSQTPGQEGGYTF.

This clone was counted once. The chain recombines TRBV19 with TRBJ2-1; D not certain. Germline lookup yields CDR1 LNHDA and CDR2 SQIVND (reference sequence). V was trimmed by 3 bases and J by 6 bases, leaving 9 bases between them. This CDR3 region has 13 residues. The CDR3 DNA is TGTGCCAGTAGTATGAGTGCAGGCAATGAGCAGTTCTTC. This codes for CASSMSAGNEQFF. Together with reference TRBV19 and TRBJ2-1, the CDR3 gives the full variable domain: DGGITQSPKYLFRKEGQNVTLSCEQNLNHDAMYWYRQDPGQGLRLIYYSQIVNDFQKGDIAEGYSVSREKKESFPLTVTSAQKNPTAFYLCASSMSAGNEQFFGPGTRLTVL.